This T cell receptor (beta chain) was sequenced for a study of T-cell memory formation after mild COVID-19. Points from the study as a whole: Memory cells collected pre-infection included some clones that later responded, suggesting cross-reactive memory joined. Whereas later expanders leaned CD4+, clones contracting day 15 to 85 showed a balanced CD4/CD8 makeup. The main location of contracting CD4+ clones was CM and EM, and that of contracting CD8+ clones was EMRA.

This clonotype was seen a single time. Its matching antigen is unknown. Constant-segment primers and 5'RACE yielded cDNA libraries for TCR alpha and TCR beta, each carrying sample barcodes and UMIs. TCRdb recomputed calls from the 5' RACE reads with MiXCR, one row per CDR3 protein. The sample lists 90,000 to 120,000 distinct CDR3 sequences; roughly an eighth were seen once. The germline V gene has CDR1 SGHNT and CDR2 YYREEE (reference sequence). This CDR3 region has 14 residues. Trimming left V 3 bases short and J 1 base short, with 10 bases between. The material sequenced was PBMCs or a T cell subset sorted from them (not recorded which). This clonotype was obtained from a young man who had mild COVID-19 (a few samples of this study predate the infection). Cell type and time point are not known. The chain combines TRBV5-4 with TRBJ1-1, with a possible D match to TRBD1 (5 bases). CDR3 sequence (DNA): TGTGCCAGCAGCTCCTGGGGGTCGAACACTGAAGCTTTCTTT. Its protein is CASSSWGSNTEAFF.